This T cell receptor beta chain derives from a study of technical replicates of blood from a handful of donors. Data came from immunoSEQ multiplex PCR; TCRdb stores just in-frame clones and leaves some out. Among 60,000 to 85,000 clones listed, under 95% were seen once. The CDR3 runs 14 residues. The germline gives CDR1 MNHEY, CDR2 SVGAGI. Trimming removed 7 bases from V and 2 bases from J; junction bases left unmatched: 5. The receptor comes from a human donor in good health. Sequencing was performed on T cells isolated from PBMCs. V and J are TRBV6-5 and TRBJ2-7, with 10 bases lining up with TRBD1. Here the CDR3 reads CASTRQGATYEQYF. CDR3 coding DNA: TGTGCCAGCACCAGACAGGGGGCCACCTACGAGCAGTACTTC.